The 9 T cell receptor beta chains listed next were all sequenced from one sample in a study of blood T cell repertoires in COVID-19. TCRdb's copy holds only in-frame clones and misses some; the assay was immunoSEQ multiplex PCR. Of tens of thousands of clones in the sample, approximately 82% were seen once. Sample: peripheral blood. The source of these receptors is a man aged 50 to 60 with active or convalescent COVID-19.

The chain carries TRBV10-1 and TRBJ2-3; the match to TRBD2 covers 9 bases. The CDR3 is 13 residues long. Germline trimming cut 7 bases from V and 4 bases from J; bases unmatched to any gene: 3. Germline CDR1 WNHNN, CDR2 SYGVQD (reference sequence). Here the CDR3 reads CASKSGGSDTQYF. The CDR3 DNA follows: TGCGCCAGCAAGAGCGGGGGGTCAGATACGCAGTATTTT.

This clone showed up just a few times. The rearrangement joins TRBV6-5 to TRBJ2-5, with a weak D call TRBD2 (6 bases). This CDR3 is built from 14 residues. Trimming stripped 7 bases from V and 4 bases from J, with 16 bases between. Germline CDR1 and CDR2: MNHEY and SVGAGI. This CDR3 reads CASTPTRTVETQYF. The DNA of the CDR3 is TGTGCCAGCACCCCGACTAGGACGGTAGAGACCCAGTACTTC.

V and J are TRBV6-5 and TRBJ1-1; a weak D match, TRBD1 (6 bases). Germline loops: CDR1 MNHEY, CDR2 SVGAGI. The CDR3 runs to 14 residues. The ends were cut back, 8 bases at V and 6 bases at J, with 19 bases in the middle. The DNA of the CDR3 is TGTGCCAGCCTCAGGGGTGATCTGGCTTCTGAAGCTTTCTTT. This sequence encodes CASLRGDLASEAFF.

The CDR3 loop is CASSQDFMASGGNTGELFF. As DNA, the CDR3 is TGTGCCAGCAGCCAAGATTTTATGGCTAGCGGGGGAAACACCGGGGAGCTGTTTTTT. The chain combines TRBV14 with TRBJ2-2; 10 bases map to TRBD2. Losses at the gene ends were 0 bases for V and 2 bases for J; bases not matched to a gene: 9. The CDR3 spans 19 residues. Germline V gene lookup returns CDR1 SGHDN and CDR2 FVKESK.

Written as DNA, the CDR3 is TGTGCCAGCAGTTACTCGTCCGGGACTCCTAACTATGGCTACACCTTC. Its protein product is CASSYSSGTPNYGYTF. V usage is TRBV6-5 and J usage is TRBJ1-2; TRBD1 might be the D (5 bases). Germline assignment: CDR1 MNHEY and CDR2 SVGAGI. This CDR3 has 16 residues. The V gene lost 0 bases and the J gene lost 0 bases, with 11 bases spanning the gap.

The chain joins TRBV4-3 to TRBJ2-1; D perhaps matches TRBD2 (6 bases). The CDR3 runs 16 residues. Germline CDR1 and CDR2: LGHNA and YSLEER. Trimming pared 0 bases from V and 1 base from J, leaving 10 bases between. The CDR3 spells CASSQEGGESYNEQFF. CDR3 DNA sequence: TGCGCCAGCAGCCAAGAAGGCGGGGAGTCCTACAATGAGCAGTTCTTC.

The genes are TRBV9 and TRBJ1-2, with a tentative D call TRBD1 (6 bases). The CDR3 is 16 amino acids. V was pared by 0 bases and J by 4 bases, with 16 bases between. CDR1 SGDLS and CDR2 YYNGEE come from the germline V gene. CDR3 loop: CASSVDPTGPPYGYTF. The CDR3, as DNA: TGTGCCAGCAGCGTAGACCCTACAGGGCCCCCCTATGGCTACACCTTC. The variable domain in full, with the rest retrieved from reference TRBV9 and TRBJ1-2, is DSGVTQTPKHLITATGQRVTLRCSPRSGDLSVYWYQQSLDQGLQFLIQYYNGEERAKGNILERFSAQQFPDLHSELNLSSLELGDSALYFCASSVDPTGPPYGYTFGSGTRLTVV.

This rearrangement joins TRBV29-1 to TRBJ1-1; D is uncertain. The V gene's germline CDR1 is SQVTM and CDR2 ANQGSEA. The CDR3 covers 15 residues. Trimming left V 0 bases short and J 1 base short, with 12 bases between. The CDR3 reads CSVEEVGYSNTEAFF. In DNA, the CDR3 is TGCAGCGTTGAAGAAGTTGGTTACTCGAACACTGAAGCTTTCTTT.

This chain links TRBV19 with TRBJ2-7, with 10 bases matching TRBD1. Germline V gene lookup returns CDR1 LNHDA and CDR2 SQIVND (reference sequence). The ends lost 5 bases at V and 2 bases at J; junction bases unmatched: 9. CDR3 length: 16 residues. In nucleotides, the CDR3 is TGTGCCAGTAGTCTCCCGGGACAGGGGTCCCCCTACGAGCAGTACTTC. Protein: CASSLPGQGSPYEQYF.